This passage covers 10 T cell receptor beta chains from one sample sequenced in a study of post-analysis software for immune sequencing data. TCR beta cDNA libraries included unique molecular identifiers. A single record per CDR3 protein comes from TCRdb applying MiXCR to the PCR reads. The repertoire includes around 770,000 distinct CDR3 sequences, 46% of them detected once, and 4.9% sits in the top ten. Findings and caveats of the study: TRBV segments more frequent in patients than in controls numbered five and included TRBV5-6, TRBV5-1 and TRBV20-1.

No cognate antigen is known for these TCRs. The material sequenced was blood. The receptors originated from a girl between 10 and 17 years old with multiple sclerosis.

The sample holds a few counts of this clonotype. This chain joins TRBV6-2 or TRBV6-3 and TRBJ2-7, with TRBD1 matching over 9 bases. V shed 6 bases, J shed 2 bases, and the junction held 8 bases outside the gene matches. The CDR3 is 15 residues long. The V gene's germline CDR1 is MNHEY and CDR2 SVGEGT. The CDR3 region has the DNA TGTGCCAGCAGGGGTACGGGACAGGGACCCTACGAGCAGTACTTC. Its translation is CASRGTGQGPYEQYF.

J is TRBJ1-6 and V is TRBV18; D possibly corresponds to TRBD1 (5 bases). The length of the CDR3 is 18 residues. The germline V gene has CDR1 KGHSH and CDR2 LQKENI. With 3 bases removed from V and 5 bases from J, the gap between germline ends came to 20 bases. DNA of the CDR3: TGTGCCAGCTCACCCACAAACCCAGGGCGCTTCGATAATTCACCCCTCCACTTT. Amino acids: CASSPTNPGRFDNSPLHF. Together with reference TRBV18 and TRBJ1-6, the CDR3 gives the full variable domain: NAGVMQNPRHLVRRRGQEARLRCSPMKGHSHVYWYRQLPEEGLKFMVYLQKENIIDESGMPKERFSAEFPKEGPSILRIQQVVRGDSAAYFCASSPTNPGRFDNSPLHFGNGTRLTVT.

This chain links TRBV5-1 with TRBJ2-3, with TRBD1 matching 7 bases. CDR1 is SGHRS and CDR2 is YFSETQ in the germline V gene. The CDR3 spans 18 residues. V gave up 1 base and J gave up 0 bases; unmatched junction bases: 11. CDR3 DNA: TGCGCCAGCAGCTTGATCCCGGTTGACAGGGCTAGCACAGATACGCAGTATTTT. Its protein is CASSLIPVDRASTDTQYF.

The rearrangement joins TRBV6-6 to TRBJ1-5; possibly TRBD1 for D (6 bases). V lost 7 bases and J lost 0, with 10 bases in between. Germline V gene sequence: CDR1 MNHNY, CDR2 SVGAGI (reference sequence). The CDR3 is 14 amino acids. CDR3 amino acids: CASTGTTSNQPQHF. The CDR3 DNA follows: TGTGCCAGCACCGGGACAACTAGCAATCAGCCCCAGCATTTT.

About this clonotype itself: The CDR3 does not close with the conserved phenylalanine or tryptophan, likely indicating a read error. The J gene is TRBJ1-1, the V gene TRBV29-1; D remains unclear. This CDR3 has 13 amino acids. Germline V CDR1 and CDR2: SQVTM, ANQGSEA. V was cut by 6 bases and J by 5 bases, with 16 bases left in between. CDR3 loop: CSVSPTGGTEAFV. CDR3 DNA: TGCAGCGTCTCCCCGACCGGAGGGACTGAAGCTTTCGTT.

This clonotype was found many times. The V call is TRBV20-1, the J call TRBJ2-7; D gene uncertain. The CDR3 loop spans 11 amino acids. CDR1 is DFQATT and CDR2 is SNEGSKA in the germline V gene (reference sequence). V was shortened by 4 bases and J by 1 base, with 5 bases between the two germline ends. This chain's CDR3 is CSAMVSYEQYF. For the CDR3, the DNA is TGCAGTGCTATGGTTTCCTACGAGCAGTACTTC.

The DNA of the CDR3 is TGTGCCAGCAGCGCCCAGACCTACGAGCAGTACTTC. Translated, it gives CASSAQTYEQYF. The chain recombines TRBV7-2 with TRBJ2-7; no clear D gene. The V and J ends lost 5 bases and 2 bases respectively, with 7 bases between them. CDR3 size: 12 residues. The germline V gene has CDR1 SGHTA and CDR2 FQGNSA.

The chain links TRBV6-1 to TRBJ1-2; D call uncertain. Deletions cut 7 bases from V and 0 bases from J, with 15 bases between. Germline CDR1 MNHNS, CDR2 SASEGT. The length of the CDR3 is 15 residues. The CDR3, as DNA: TGTGCCAGCACCCCGACCCTCAATACTAACTATGGCTACACCTTC. It codes for CASTPTLNTNYGYTF.

The chain links TRBV10-2 to TRBJ2-5, with 11 bases lining up with TRBD2. Germline lookup yields CDR1 WSHSY and CDR2 SAAADI. This CDR3 is 14 amino acids long. Trimming took 6 bases from V and 5 from J; bases not matched to a gene: 5. In DNA form, the CDR3 reads TGCGCCAGCAGGACTAGCGGGAATTTTGAGACCCAGTACTTC. Protein: CASRTSGNFETQYF.

The chain has TRBV7-2 and TRBJ1-2, with 7 bases lining up with TRBD1. This CDR3 has 15 amino acids. With V trimmed by 4 bases and J by 6 bases, 11 bases remained unmatched. Germline CDR1 SGHTA, CDR2 FQGNSA. The CDR3 coding sequence is TGTGCCAGCAGCTCGCGACAGGGAGTTGTTAATGGCTACACCTTC. It encodes CASSSRQGVVNGYTF.